This T cell receptor (beta chain) was captured by sequencing in a study of siplizumab effects on memory and regulatory T cells. Study-level results: Contribution to the alloresponse seemed major for naive T cells, which also seemed more diverse than memory cells. Siplizumab produced a significant drop in alloreactive sequences attributable to unstimulated CD4+ memory cells.

Germline values: CDR1 SGHAT, CDR2 FQNNGV. CDR3 length equals 16 residues. V was clipped by 2 bases and J by 0 bases, with 11 bases between them. Of note for this clone: Its antigen is unidentified.

The table came from immunoSEQ multiplex PCR; TCRdb's copy has only in-frame clones and leaves some out. This sample has under 95,000 clones, with 94% found just once. The V gene is TRBV11-2, the J gene TRBJ2-4; D is tentatively TRBD1 or TRBD2 (6 bases each). The clonotype was recovered from a human donor in good health. Sequencing was carried out using non-Treg CD4+ T cells sorted from blood. CDR3: CASSLRGALAKNIQYF. The CDR3 nucleotides read TGTGCCAGCAGCTTAAGGGGGGCTTTAGCCAAAAACATTCAGTACTTC.